The 21 T cell receptor beta chains below come from one sample, sequenced in a study of blood T cell repertoires in COVID-19. TCRdb keeps only in-frame clones here, not all; method: immunoSEQ multiplex PCR. This sample has 150,000 to 180,000 clones; about 90% occur once, and the top ten carry 0.5% to 0.6%. Source material: peripheral blood. These receptors were taken from a man aged 50-60 years with acute or convalescent COVID-19.

The rearrangement uses TRBV7-2 and TRBJ1-2; D may be TRBD1 (5 bases). The CDR3 spans 18 residues. Germline V lookup: CDR1 SGHTA, CDR2 FQGNSA. V was trimmed by 5 bases and J by 3 bases, leaving 25 bases between them. The CDR3 DNA reads TGTGCCAGCAGCCCTGAGACGGTGGGGCTGGGTATCGACTATGGCTACACCTTC. It translates to CASSPETVGLGIDYGYTF.

This clone was seen a few times. The CDR3 region has the DNA TGTGCCAGTAGTACCTTCGGGGACAGGGTGGTTGGTGGCTATGGCTACACCTTC. Translating it yields CASSTFGDRVVGGYGYTF. The chain has TRBV19 and TRBJ1-2, with 9 bases fitting TRBD1. CDR3 length: 18 amino acids. CDR1 is LNHDA, CDR2 SQIVND, per germline (reference sequence). V gave up 4 bases and J gave up 4 bases; unmatched junction bases: 16.

V gene TRBV9 combines with J gene TRBJ1-2, with unresolved D. Germline values: CDR1 SGDLS, CDR2 YYNGEE. Trimming took off 1 base at V and 4 bases at J, with 8 bases between the two ends. The CDR3 has 13 residues. CDR3 amino acids: CASSVRAGYGYTF. As DNA, the CDR3 is TGTGCCAGCAGCGTAAGGGCGGGCTATGGCTACACCTTC.

V usage is TRBV9 and J usage is TRBJ2-6; weak D call: TRBD1 (6 bases). Germline CDR1 reads SGDLS; CDR2 reads YYNGEE. V lost 4 bases, J lost 2 bases, and 13 bases lay in between. This CDR3 has 16 residues. This chain's CDR3 is CASSFPSGAGANVLTF. As DNA, the CDR3 is TGTGCCAGCAGCTTCCCTTCAGGGGCTGGGGCCAACGTCCTGACTTTC.

CDR3 residues: CASSPSGGFVEQYF. The CDR3 DNA sequence: TGTGCCAGCTCACCAAGCGGGGGGTTTGTCGAGCAGTACTTC. V is TRBV18 and J is TRBJ2-7, with 9 nucleotides matching TRBD2. Germline V gene sequence: CDR1 KGHSH, CDR2 LQKENI. Trimming removed 2 bases from V and 6 bases from J; junction bases left unmatched: 5. The CDR3 loop spans 14 amino acids. Full variable domain (rest looked up from reference TRBV18 and TRBJ2-7): NAGVMQNPRHLVRRRGQEARLRCSPMKGHSHVYWYRQLPEEGLKFMVYLQKENIIDESGMPKERFSAEFPKEGPSILRIQQVVRGDSAAYFCASSPSGGFVEQYFGPGTRLTVT.

This clone was detected only once. This chain connects TRBV28 to TRBJ2-7, with D unresolved. This CDR3 is built from 12 residues. Germline V lookup: CDR1 MDHEN, CDR2 SYDVKM. The V end lost 6 bases, the J end lost 3 bases, and 9 bases lay between the germline ends. CDR3 amino acids: CASRQTGYEQYF. The DNA of the CDR3 is TGTGCCAGCAGGCAGACGGGCTACGAGCAGTACTTC.

The chain joins TRBV28 to TRBJ2-5; 11 nucleotides align to TRBD2. CDR3 length: 17 residues. Trimming cost V 6 bases and J 0 bases; bases outside gene matches: 9. In germline, CDR1 is MDHEN, CDR2 SYDVKM. CDR3 sequence reads: CASSELASGRHQETQYF. The CDR3 DNA sequence: TGTGCCAGCAGCGAGCTGGCTAGCGGGAGGCACCAAGAGACCCAGTACTTC.

The chain is built from TRBV19 and TRBJ1-2, with TRBD1 as a possible D gene (5 bases). Trimming left V 6 bases short and J 8 bases short, with 22 bases between. Germline CDR1 and CDR2: LNHDA and SQIVND (reference sequence). The CDR3 loop spans 15 amino acids. The CDR3 loop reads CASSTLRDSMGGYTF. The CDR3 region has the DNA TGTGCCAGTAGCACACTCCGGGACTCAATGGGGGGCTACACCTTC.

The V and J genes are TRBV11-2 and TRBJ1-5; 8 bases line up with TRBD1. This CDR3 has 13 amino acids. Germline-derived CDR1 and CDR2 are SGHAT and FQNNGV. The junction had 6 bases not matched to a gene; V was cut back by 4 bases and J by 10 bases. The CDR3 reads CASSSQGGDPQHF. The DNA for the CDR3 is TGTGCCAGCAGCTCACAGGGGGGAGATCCCCAGCATTTT. The full variable domain, its missing parts supplied by reference TRBV11-2 and TRBJ1-5, is EAGVAQSPRYKIIEKRQSVAFWCNPISGHATLYWYQQILGQGPKLLIQFQNNGVVDDSQLPKDRFSAERLKGVDSTLKIQPAKLEDSAVYLCASSSQGGDPQHFGDGTRLSIL.

This chain connects TRBV25-1 to TRBJ2-3; 14 positions match TRBD2. This CDR3 region has 16 residues. Germline CDR1 and CDR2: MGHDK and SYGVNS. The V and J ends lost 6 bases and 5 bases, in that order; junction bases with no gene match: 7. The CDR3: CASRPGLAGAGDTQYF. The CDR3 DNA reads as TGTGCCAGCAGGCCGGGACTAGCGGGAGCTGGAGATACGCAGTATTTT. The full variable domain, completed using reference TRBV25-1 and TRBJ2-3, is EADIYQTPRYLVIGTGKKITLECSQTMGHDKMYWYQQDPGMELHLIHYSYGVNSTEKGDLSSESTVSRIRTEHFPLTLESARPSHTSQYLCASRPGLAGAGDTQYFGPGTRLTVL.

The chain recombines TRBV12-3 or TRBV12-4 with TRBJ2-3; D is uncertain. Trimming stripped 6 bases from V and 3 bases from J, with 7 bases between. This CDR3 spans 12 amino acids. As DNA, the CDR3 is TGTGCCAGCAGGGCCGGGACAGATACGCAGTATTTT. Translated: CASRAGTDTQYF.

The chain is built from TRBV27 and TRBJ1-5; TRBD1 agrees at 9 bases. The CDR3 loop spans 17 amino acids. With V trimmed by 8 bases and J by 3 bases, 14 bases remained unmatched. CDR1 and CDR2 (germline): MNHEY, SMNVEV (reference sequence). CDR3: CASPYPGQGVINQPQHF. The CDR3 bases are TGTGCCAGCCCATATCCGGGACAGGGAGTGATCAATCAGCCCCAGCATTTT.

As DNA, the CDR3 is TGCGCCAGCGGAAAACTACCGGGACTTAATTCACCCCTCCACTTT. Translated, it gives CASGKLPGLNSPLHF. The rearrangement joins TRBV4-1 to TRBJ1-6; D is perhaps TRBD1 (5 bases). Germline CDR1 reads MGHRA; CDR2 reads YSYEKL. The length of the CDR3 is 15 residues. V was clipped by 8 bases and J by 6 bases, with 17 bases between them.

The chain carries TRBV7-2 and TRBJ1-1, with 11 bases aligning to TRBD1. CDR1 is SGHTA, CDR2 FQGNSA, per germline. V shed 5 bases, J shed 5 bases, and the junction held 13 bases outside the gene matches. The CDR3 is made up of 17 amino acids. The CDR3 DNA sequence: TGTGCCAGCAGCCCCCGGACAGGGGGCAATTTGGGTACTGAAGCTTTCTTT. Protein: CASSPRTGGNLGTEAFF.

This clone has only a few counts. The V gene is TRBV11-3, the J gene TRBJ2-1; 8 nucleotides agree with TRBD1. V was clipped by 9 bases and J by 5 bases; unmatched bases: 3. There are 12 residues in the CDR3. Per germline, CDR1 SGHNT and CDR2 YENEEA. The CDR3 here is CASGQGDNEQFF. The CDR3 DNA reads as TGTGCCAGTGGACAGGGCGACAATGAGCAGTTCTTC.

This clone was counted once. The gene calls are TRBV7-3 and TRBJ1-3; TRBD1 aligns across 10 bases. J lost 3 bases, V lost 3 bases, and 5 bases had no gene match. CDR3 length: 16 amino acids. In germline, CDR1 is SGHTA, CDR2 FQGTGA. The CDR3 protein is CASSFTGTGVGNTIYF. In DNA, the CDR3 is TGTGCCAGCAGCTTCACCGGGACAGGGGTTGGAAACACCATATATTTT.

Comment on this clone: This sample includes further DNA sequences coding for the same CDR3. This chain links TRBV5-1 with TRBJ1-4; D not resolved. CDR1 and CDR2 from the germline V gene are SGHRS and YFSETQ. The CDR3 is 15 residues long. The germline V and J ends were trimmed by 0 bases and 0 bases, with 6 bases remaining between them. The CDR3 region is CASSLEGATNEKLFF. The CDR3 region has the DNA TGCGCCAGCAGCTTGGAAGGAGCAACTAATGAAAAACTGTTTTTT.

CDR3 in DNA: TGTGCCAGCAGCCAAGATCTTGGTAGGGGACAAATCACAGATACGCAGTATTTT. Its translation: CASSQDLGRGQITDTQYF. V gene TRBV3-1 (or the pseudogene TRBV3-2) combines with J gene TRBJ2-3; TRBD1 is a possible D gene (6 bases). V lost 0 bases, J lost 2 bases, and 18 bases lay in between. The CDR3 loop spans 18 amino acids. Germline-derived CDR1 and CDR2 are LGHDT and YNNKEL (reference sequence).

For the CDR3, the DNA is TGTGCCGGCGAGGGGGCAGGGGGACTCATGAACACTGAAGCTTTCTTT. It codes for CAGEGAGGLMNTEAFF. V gene TRBV11-3 combines with J gene TRBJ1-1, with 7 bases aligning to TRBD1. From germline, CDR1 is SGHNT and CDR2 YENEEA. The CDR3 is 16 residues long. Trimming removed 11 bases from V and 0 bases from J; junction bases left unmatched: 15.

The V and J genes are TRBV25-1 and TRBJ2-3, with 7 bases that match TRBD2. Germline assignment: CDR1 MGHDK and CDR2 SYGVNS. This CDR3 contains 14 residues. The junction had 8 bases not matched to a gene; V was cut back by 3 bases and J by 8 bases. CDR3 in amino acids: CASSDGLAVCTQYF. CDR3 nucleotides: TGTGCCAGCAGTGATGGTCTAGCGGTATGTACGCAGTATTTT.

In its sample, this clone was seen once. This rearrangement joins TRBV7-2 to TRBJ1-4; 10 bases match TRBD1. Germline CDR1 SGHTA, CDR2 FQGNSA. The CDR3 loop spans 15 amino acids. V was pared by 5 bases and J by 6 bases, with 6 bases of the junction left unmatched. The DNA of the CDR3 is TGTGCCAGCAGCCGCCTGACAGGGGGCTATGAAAAACTGTTTTTT. This sequence encodes CASSRLTGGYEKLFF.